The source of this TCR beta chain is a study of T cell changes during pregnancy in multiple sclerosis. The trim removed 4 bases at V and 0 bases at J, leaving 11 bases unmatched. The CDR3 runs to 18 residues. CDR1 is SGHRS and CDR2 is YFSETQ in the germline V gene. Method: immunoSEQ multiplex PCR; TCRdb's copy keeps in-frame clones and lacks some. The sample yields 60,000 or so clones, 80% to 95% seen once. The rearrangement joins TRBV5-1 to TRBJ2-1; TRBD2 matches at 9 bases. The sequenced sample was peripheral blood, obtained in the first trimester of pregnancy. The TCR originated in a female donor with multiple sclerosis, enrolled in a pregnancy study. This chain's CDR3 is CASSPARLAVFSYNEQFF. The DNA of the CDR3 is TGCGCCAGCAGCCCGGCGCGACTAGCGGTATTCTCCTACAATGAGCAGTTCTTC.